This T cell receptor beta chain was identified in a study of blood T cell repertoires in COVID-19. In the original analysis: Counts of nucleated cells, estimated from reference gene primer amplification, were obtained. The repertoire was sequenced with immunoSEQ multiplex PCR; TCRdb's copy has only in-frame clones and lacks some. V and J calls and clone size are given by that table; D and trimming were obtained from the DNA. The sample holds 150,000 to 200,000 clones, 88% seen once. With V trimmed by 0 bases and J by 2 bases, 3 bases remained unmatched. The CDR3 consists of 15 residues. CDR1 SNHLY and CDR2 FYNNEI come from the germline V gene. The study recruited people aged about 18 to 90 years across about 25 US areas. Clinical histories supplied by participants themselves formed the basis of cohort assignment.

The sequenced material came from PBMCs or T cells enriched from blood (not recorded which). This sequence joins TRBV2 and TRBJ2-7; 8 bases line up with TRBD2. This TCR was recovered from a woman aged 18-30 years who had recovered from COVID-19. CDR3: CASSEATGLAYEQYF. In DNA, the CDR3 is TGTGCCAGCAGTGAAGCTACGGGACTAGCCTACGAGCAGTACTTC.